This passage covers 6 T cell receptor beta chains from one sample sequenced in a study of T cell changes during pregnancy in multiple sclerosis. This table comes from immunoSEQ multiplex PCR, and its TCRdb copy is limited to in-frame clones, with some not included. The data contain some 40,000 clones, 75% to 95% of them seen just once; the ten biggest clones take up around 0.35%. Sequencing used CD4+ T cells from peripheral blood mononuclear cells, obtained in the third trimester of pregnancy. These receptors were obtained from a female donor in good health, enrolled as a control in a pregnancy study.

J is TRBJ2-7 and V is TRBV9, with TRBD1 as a possible D gene (6 bases). Per germline, CDR1 SGDLS and CDR2 YYNGEE. The CDR3 sequence is 16 residues long. The germline V and J ends were trimmed by 1 base and 0 bases, with 14 bases remaining between them. CDR3 protein: CASSVSGSTGSYEQYF. The DNA of the CDR3 is TGTGCCAGCAGCGTAAGTGGGTCGACAGGCTCCTACGAGCAGTACTTC.

The chain has TRBV23-1 and TRBJ1-5; a weak D match, TRBD1 (5 bases). TRBV23-1 is identified as an open reading frame with a role that is uncertain. CDR3 length equals 16 residues. Trimming stripped 10 bases from V and 2 bases from J, with 21 bases between. The CDR3 reads CAISHGGVGGNQPQHF. Written as DNA, the CDR3 is TGCGCCATCTCCCATGGGGGGGTCGGGGGCAATCAGCCCCAGCATTTT.

This chain joins TRBV7-8 and TRBJ2-3, with D perhaps TRBD2 (5 bases). The CDR3 spans 19 residues. V lost 2 bases to trimming and J lost 0 bases, with 21 bases between them. Looked up from germline, CDR1 is SGHVS and CDR2 is FQNEAQ. CDR3 DNA sequence: TGTGCCAGCAGCTTATCCCGGTGGGAGAGTTCCCCTAGCACAGATACGCAGTATTTT. This sequence encodes CASSLSRWESSPSTDTQYF.

The chain employs TRBV30 and TRBJ1-5, with 11 bases that match TRBD1. The germline CDR1 and CDR2 sequences are GTSNPN and SVGIG (reference sequence). J was trimmed by 6 bases and V by 5 bases; bases with no gene match: 6. The CDR3 runs 14 residues. The CDR3 DNA is TGTGCCTGGGACCGGGACAGGGGGTTTCAGCCCCAGCATTTT. Amino acid sequence: CAWDRDRGFQPQHF.

The chain carries TRBV4-2 and TRBJ2-7; D remains unclear. Trimming shortened V by 0 bases and J by 2 bases, and 8 bases separated the two germline ends. Germline CDR1 LGHNA, CDR2 YNFKEQ. The CDR3 is 14 amino acids. In nucleotides, the CDR3 is TGTGCCAGCAGCCAAGATCCTGGCACCTACGAGCAGTACTTC. It is translated as CASSQDPGTYEQYF.

The V call is TRBV5-8, the J call TRBJ2-3, with 12 positions matching TRBD2. The CDR3 is 15 residues long. CDR1 is SGHTS and CDR2 is YDEGEE in the germline V gene. V shed 5 bases and J 5 bases; nucleotides not matched to a gene: 6. CDR3 loop: CASRSLAGGVDTQYF. The CDR3 region has the DNA TGTGCCAGCAGATCCCTAGCGGGGGGGGTAGATACGCAGTATTTT. The full variable domain, with the rest looked up from reference TRBV5-8 and TRBJ2-3, is EAGVTQSPTHLIKTRGQQATLRCSPISGHTSVYWYQQALGLGLQFLLWYDEGEERNRGNFPPRFSGRQFPNYSSELNVNALELEDSALYLCASRSLAGGVDTQYFGPGTRLTVL.